This T cell receptor beta chain was retrieved from a study of human T cells and chemical hapten exposure (dated by TCRdb to about 2021). Broadly, across the study: For sensitization, 2% DPC in acetone was applied to a 2 cm by 2 cm area of upper inner arm skin. Patients additionally received weekly therapeutic DPC doses to the scalp throughout the roughly 24-week study period. Around 29 alopecia patients provided blood for TCR sequencing at one to four time points (pre-sensitization, 2, 6 and 24 weeks). The libraries were sequenced as a pool, and the TCR yield per sample differed mostly because of small variations in library volumes within the pool. Patient blood was sampled pre-sensitization (week 0) and at 2, 6 and about 24 weeks after DPC sensitization. Patch testing was done on the upper back using Finn chambers containing 0.01% DPC, and results were scored after 6 days according to International Contact Dermatitis Research Group standards. The patient cohort, mostly female, included alopecia areata with under or over 50% scalp involvement, alopecia totalis and alopecia universalis. The study tracked peripheral blood TCR repertoire changes in vivo during primary and secondary sensitization to the hapten diphenylcyclopropenone (DPC) in alopecia patients. The investigation overall reported the following: DPC sensitization did not change the number of TCRs with a frequency above 1 in 1000, and there was no evidence of changes in global repertoire structure. Compared with pre-sensitization or healthy control sets, expanded TCRs formed significantly more large CDR3 similarity clusters, which is consistent with antigen-driven responses. Alopecia, a presumed autoimmune disease, was present in all patients, so the immune response of the patients might differ from that of healthy individuals. The number of PT1 expanded TCRs positively correlated with patch test score, significant at thresholds 8, 16 and 32 but not 4. Repeated subsampling changed both the strength of the expansion versus patch-test correlation and the threshold at which that correlation became significant.

The time point label, read with the paper, signifies: patch test 1, 2 weeks after DPC sensitization. Explained via the paper, the treatment or condition label denotes: therapeutic diphenylcyclopropenone sensitization with weekly scalp DPC. Blood at each patch-test visit was drawn before the patch test was applied. Patients were considered eligible if aged 18 to 70, diagnosed with alopecia and deemed suitable for DPC therapy, and patients were excluded if pregnant. Total RNA was extracted from unfractionated whole blood that had been collected in Tempus Blood RNA tubes. Receptor libraries were prepared by RACE. TCRdb records NextSeq 500 as the sequencer. During library preparation, unique molecular identifiers were attached to individual cDNA molecules so that TCRs could be counted in a quantitative, reproducible way. For every blood RNA sample, sequencing covered both the TCR alpha and TCR beta chains. In the authors' own workflow: The median number of TCRs per sample was approximately 98,000, ranging from about 20,000 to 750,000. V, J and CDR3 annotation of the TCR reads was carried out using the Decombinator software suite. For PS versus PT1 abundance plots, all samples were subsampled to the same number of TCRs (28,000). Expanded TCRs were defined as absent before sensitization and observed at least eight times at the 2-week time point. TCRdb reran the public reads through fastp at Q25 and MiXCR, keeping productive beta chains. Rows with one shared CDR3 protein collapse into an entry with the most common genes and DNA. V and J calls and clone size were set by TCRdb, not the authors. This sample gives 75,000 to 90,000 distinct CDR3 sequences in total; roughly 7.6% of them show up just once. The top ten clones comprise under 2% of the sample.

To note about this clonotype: Its antigen remains unidentified. Base qualities are missing; no much larger clone stands one base away.

The CDR3 has 14 amino acids, counting the end cysteine and phenylalanine. Only the CDR3 portion is preserved as DNA: 42 bases, with reading frame beginning at the first base. Trimming costs V 3 bases and J 5 bases, and their ends lie 13 bases apart. This receptor was taken from a woman under 40 with alopecia areata. Some clones in this sample may be carry-over from other donors' samples. The sequences come from whole blood, collected in connection with sensitization to the hapten diphenylcyclopropenone (DPC). This sequence uses TRBV12-3 or TRBV12-4 and TRBJ1-1; the best D guess is TRBD1, with 6 bases matching. The DNA is as follows: TGTGCCAGCAGTTTTGGGGGGCGAAGGACTGAAGCTTTCTTT. Its protein product is CASSFGGRRTEAFF.